What follows describes a single T cell receptor beta chain. This clonotype was observed a few times. It lacks a known antigen. It has no much larger one-base neighbor in the sample; base qualities were not kept. The cysteine opens and the phenylalanine closes a CDR3 of 18 amino acids. CDR3 DNA is the only sequence kept; it has 54 bases, read in frame from the first base. V has 3 bases trimmed and J has 2 bases trimmed; junction bases matching no gene number 11. CDR1 and CDR2, per the germline V gene, are KGHSH and LQKENI. The data derive from a study of T-cell memory formation after mild COVID-19 (dated by TCRdb to the early 2020s). Context from the whole study: TCR sequence clusters from the two donors were largely donor specific. The cohort comprised two young, previously healthy adult volunteers, one female and one male. In two donors, T-cell clones that expanded and contracted after mild COVID-19 were followed by sequencing TCRalpha and TCRbeta repertoires longitudinally. The full study reports these points: The second-wave clones that peaked on day 37 were not confirmed to be SARS-CoV-2 specific. Some responding clones were detected in pre-infection memory, which suggested that pre-existing cross-reactive memory T cells had joined the SARS-CoV-2 response. From day 15 to 85, contracting clones showed balanced CD4/CD8 phenotypes, whereas a second wave of clones that expanded from day 15 to 37 leaned towards CD4+. Only two mild cases were covered by the study, and larger cohorts that include severe cases with pre-infection samples were considered necessary. Contracting CD4+ clones appeared mostly in the CM and EM memory subsets, whereas CD8+ clones were enriched in EMRA.

Ficoll-Paque density gradient centrifugation was the method used to isolate PBMCs. The sequencing machine was an Illumina NovaSeq 6000. cDNA libraries for TCRalpha and TCRbeta were prepared by 5'RACE using constant-segment primers, with sample barcodes and unique molecular identifiers added. RNA was extracted from every sample with Trizol reagent. Library amplification was performed in two PCR steps, and a second sample barcode and Illumina TruSeq adapters were introduced in the second step. Libraries were sequenced on an Illumina NovaSeq with 2 x 150 bp paired-end reads. On the authors' methods: Demultiplexing of reads and collapsing into UMI-guided consensus sequences were performed with migec v1.2.7. Using mixcr v2.1.11, UMI consensuses were aligned to TRA and TRB V and J templates and then assembled into clonotypes. Clonotypes were classified as expanded or contracted when called significant by both edgeR and NoisET, with noise models trained on biological replicates. edgeR calls used a false discovery rate-adjusted p below 0.01 and a log2 fold-change threshold of 1. As an exploratory analysis of dynamics, max-normalized trajectories of the 1000 most abundant clonotypes were examined with PCA combined with hierarchical clustering. The CD4 or CD8 phenotype of responding clones was assigned using the separately sequenced CD4+ and CD8+ repertoires. The raw public data were reprocessed by TCRdb itself: fastp quality trimming at Q25, MiXCR clonotype calling, in-frame beta chains only. Merged by CDR3 protein, the rows form single entries marked with the most common genes and DNA. These V and J calls derive from TCRdb rather than the authors' analysis. Present in this sample are approximately 230,000 distinct CDR3 sequences, roughly 15% of which were seen just once. Jointly, the top ten make up around 3.4% of the sample.

The sample consisted of PBMCs or a T cell subset sorted from them (not recorded which). The sequence was collected from a man younger than 35 who had mild COVID-19 (a few samples of this study predate the infection). The sample titles of this study are shuffled in the database, so cell type and time point are left out; the donor was told from shared clones. The rearrangement joined TRBV18 to TRBJ2-3; 10 of the junction bases match TRBD1. The sequenced DNA is TGTGCCAGCTCACCTTTACCAATGGACAGGGGGGTCACAGATACGCAGTATTTT. Translated, it reads CASSPLPMDRGVTDTQYF.